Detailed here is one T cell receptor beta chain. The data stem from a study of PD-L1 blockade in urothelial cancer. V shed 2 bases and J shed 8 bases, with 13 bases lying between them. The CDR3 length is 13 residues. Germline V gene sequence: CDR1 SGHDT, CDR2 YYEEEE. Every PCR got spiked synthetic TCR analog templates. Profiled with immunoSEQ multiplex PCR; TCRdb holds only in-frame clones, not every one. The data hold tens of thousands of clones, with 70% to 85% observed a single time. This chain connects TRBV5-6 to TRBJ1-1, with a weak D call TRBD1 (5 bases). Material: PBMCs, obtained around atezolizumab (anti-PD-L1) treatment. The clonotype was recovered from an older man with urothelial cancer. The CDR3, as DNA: TGTGCCAGCAGCTTATGGAGGGGCGGGGAAGCTTTCTTT. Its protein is CASSLWRGGEAFF.